This TCR beta chain was sequenced during a study of blood T cell repertoires in COVID-19. The overall study: The samples span acute and convalescent COVID-19 from the United States, Italy and Spain. T cells, B-cell-depleted T cells, or PBMCs provided the cDNA or gDNA that served as material.

Per the original methods: Amplification from reference gene primers served as the basis for estimated nucleated cell counts. Sequenced by immunoSEQ multiplex PCR; TCRdb stores in-frame clones only, minus some. V, J and clone size derive from that table, while D and trimming were established from the DNA sequence. The table includes around 9,700 clones, 70% to 90% detected once. Germline V gene sequence: CDR1 SGHRS, CDR2 YFSETQ. J lost 5 bases, V lost 4 bases, and 8 bases had no gene match. The CDR3 has 15 amino acids. The receptor was isolated from a man aged 25-40 years with active or convalescent COVID-19. Sequencing input: peripheral blood. The rearrangement joins TRBV5-1 to TRBJ1-4; 7 positions match TRBD1. The CDR3 here is CASSLGQAGNEKLFF. The DNA of the CDR3 is TGCGCCAGCAGCCTCGGACAGGCGGGGAATGAAAAACTGTTTTTT.